The clone carrying this T cell receptor (beta chain) was counted ten times or more. At one end, the junction sequence differs from germline, possibly due to a read error. The read is 3 residues too short to cover the CDR3 end, so that end is filled in from the germline J gene. Blood samples were heparinized, about 5 to 9 ml per donor. These data belong to a study of T cell clonality in common variable immunodeficiency. CDR1 MNHEY and CDR2 SVGEGT come from the germline V gene. The CDR3 has 16 amino acids. The table came from immunoSEQ multiplex PCR; TCRdb's copy has only in-frame clones and leaves some out. The table lists tens of thousands of clones, with no singletons.

This sequence joins TRBV6-2 or TRBV6-3 and TRBJ2-5; no definite D call. The sequencing sample was made of peripheral blood mononuclear cells. This receptor was identified in a person aged 18 to 70 in good health. The sequenced CDR3 bases are TGTGTCAGCAGCTGTGCAATAAGCTCCCACCAAGAGACC. Translating it yields CVSSCAISSHQET. The whole CDR3 protein reads CVSSCAISSHQETQYF.